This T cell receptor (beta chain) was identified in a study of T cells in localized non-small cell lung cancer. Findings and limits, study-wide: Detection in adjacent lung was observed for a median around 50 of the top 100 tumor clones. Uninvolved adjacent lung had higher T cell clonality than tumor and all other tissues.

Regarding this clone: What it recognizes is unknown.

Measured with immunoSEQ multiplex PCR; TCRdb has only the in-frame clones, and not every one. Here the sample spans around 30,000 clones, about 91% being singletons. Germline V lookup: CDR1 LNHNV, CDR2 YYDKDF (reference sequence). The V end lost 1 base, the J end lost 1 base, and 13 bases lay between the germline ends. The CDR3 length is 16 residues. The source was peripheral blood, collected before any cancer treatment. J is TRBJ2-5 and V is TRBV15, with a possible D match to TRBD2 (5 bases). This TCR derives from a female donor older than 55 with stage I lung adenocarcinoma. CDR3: CATSRAWGVSQETQYF. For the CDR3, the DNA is TGTGCCACCAGCAGAGCCTGGGGAGTCTCCCAAGAGACCCAGTACTTC.